The 3 T cell receptor beta chains below were found in one sample sequenced in a study of cytomegalovirus exposure and HLA in healthy donors. TCRdb's copy holds only in-frame clones and misses some; the assay was immunoSEQ multiplex PCR. This sample has around 150,000 clones, with approximately 81% found just once. Material: PBMCs. The receptors come from a man aged 25-40 years in good health and CMV-seropositive.

The chain carries TRBV4-3 and TRBJ2-1, with TRBD2 matching over 11 bases. Trimming at V came to 4 bases and at J to 4 bases, leaving 6 bases not matched to a gene. CDR1 is LGHNA and CDR2 is YSLEER in the germline V gene. The CDR3 is made up of 16 amino acids. The CDR3 region has the DNA TGCGCCAGCAGCCGACCCCGACTAGCGGGGTACAATGAGCAGTTCTTC. It yields the protein CASSRPRLAGYNEQFF.

Only one count was recorded for this clone. The chain links TRBV7-3 to TRBJ2-6; 9 nucleotides align to TRBD1. The V gene end was trimmed by 8 bases and the J gene end by 2 bases; junction bases not matched to a gene: 13. Germline V CDR1 and CDR2: SGHTA, FQGTGA. The CDR3 loop spans 18 amino acids. CDR3 bases: TGTGCCAGCTCCGGGACAGGGACGTTGGGGCCTGGGGCCAACGTCCTGACTTTC. Its protein product is CASSGTGTLGPGANVLTF.

The chain has TRBV7-9 and TRBJ2-7, with 9 nucleotides matching TRBD1. There are 13 residues in the CDR3. The V gene's germline CDR1 is SEHNR and CDR2 FQNEAQ (reference sequence). J gave up 5 bases and V 3 bases, and 2 bases lay outside the gene matches. CDR3: CASSLDRGNEQYF. In DNA form, the CDR3 reads TGTGCCAGCAGCTTGGACAGGGGAAACGAGCAGTACTTC.